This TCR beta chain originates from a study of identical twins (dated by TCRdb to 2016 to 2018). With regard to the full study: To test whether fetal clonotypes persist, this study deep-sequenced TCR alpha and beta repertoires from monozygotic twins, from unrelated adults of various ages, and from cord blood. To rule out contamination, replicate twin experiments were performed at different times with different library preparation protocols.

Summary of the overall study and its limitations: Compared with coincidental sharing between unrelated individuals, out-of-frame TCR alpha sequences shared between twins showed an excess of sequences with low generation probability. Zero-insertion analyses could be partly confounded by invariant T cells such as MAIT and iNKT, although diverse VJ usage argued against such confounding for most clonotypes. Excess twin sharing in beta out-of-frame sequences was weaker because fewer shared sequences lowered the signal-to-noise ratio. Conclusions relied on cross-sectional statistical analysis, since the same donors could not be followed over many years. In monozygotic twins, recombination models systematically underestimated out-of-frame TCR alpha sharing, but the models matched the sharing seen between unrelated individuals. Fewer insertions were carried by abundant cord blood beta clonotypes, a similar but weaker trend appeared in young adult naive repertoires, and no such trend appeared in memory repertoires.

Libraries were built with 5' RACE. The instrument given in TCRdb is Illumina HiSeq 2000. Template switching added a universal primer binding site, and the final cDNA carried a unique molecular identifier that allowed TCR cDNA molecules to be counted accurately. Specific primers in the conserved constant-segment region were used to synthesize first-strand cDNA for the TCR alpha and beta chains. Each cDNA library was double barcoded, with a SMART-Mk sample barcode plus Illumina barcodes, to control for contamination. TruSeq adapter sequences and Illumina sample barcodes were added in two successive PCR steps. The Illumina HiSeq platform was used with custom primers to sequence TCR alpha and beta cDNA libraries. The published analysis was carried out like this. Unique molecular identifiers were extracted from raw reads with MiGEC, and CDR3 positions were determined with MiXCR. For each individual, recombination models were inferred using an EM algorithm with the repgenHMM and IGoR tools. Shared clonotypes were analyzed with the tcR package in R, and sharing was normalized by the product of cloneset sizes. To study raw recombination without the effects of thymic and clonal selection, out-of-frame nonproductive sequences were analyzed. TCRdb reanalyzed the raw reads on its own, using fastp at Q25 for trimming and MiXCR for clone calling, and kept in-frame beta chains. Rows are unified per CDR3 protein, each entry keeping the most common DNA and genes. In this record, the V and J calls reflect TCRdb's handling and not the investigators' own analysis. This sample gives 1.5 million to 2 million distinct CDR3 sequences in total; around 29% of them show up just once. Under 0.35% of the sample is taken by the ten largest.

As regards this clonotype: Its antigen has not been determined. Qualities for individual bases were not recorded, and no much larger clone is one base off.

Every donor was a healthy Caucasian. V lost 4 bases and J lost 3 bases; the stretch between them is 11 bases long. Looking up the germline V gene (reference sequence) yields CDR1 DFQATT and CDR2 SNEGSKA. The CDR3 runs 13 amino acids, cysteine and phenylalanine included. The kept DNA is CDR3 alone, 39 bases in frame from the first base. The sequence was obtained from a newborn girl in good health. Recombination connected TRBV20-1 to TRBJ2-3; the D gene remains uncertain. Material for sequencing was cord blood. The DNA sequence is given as TGCAGTGCTAATTCCTTCGGAACAGATACGCAGTATTTT. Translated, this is CSANSFGTDTQYF.